This is a list of T cell receptor beta chains from one sample in a study of blood T cell repertoires in COVID-19. Assay used: immunoSEQ multiplex PCR; TCRdb lists only in-frame clones, some missing. The sample lists 410,000 or so clones, more than 80% occurring once. The sequenced sample was peripheral blood. Receptors were obtained from a woman aged 30 to 39 with active or convalescent COVID-19. The CDR3 runs from the conserved cysteine through the conserved F or W. The order of the fields is clone size, V gene, D gene, J gene, CDR3 DNA, CDR3 protein. D genes are given only for firm matches. A clone size is listed for some rows: how often the clone was seen (once, few, many), or a class if it is expanded.

once	TRBV5-1	TRBD1	TRBJ2-3	TGCGCCAGCAGCGTGGGACAGAACACAGATACGCAGTATTTT	CASSVGQNTDTQYF
NA	TRBV28	NA	TRBJ2-7	TGTGCCAGCAGTTTAGGACTAGAGCAGTACTTC	CASSLGLEQYF
NA	TRBV2	NA	TRBJ2-3	TGTGCCAGCAGCCCGGGACTCGAGACGGATACGCAGTATTTT	CASSPGLETDTQYF
once	TRBV4-1	NA	TRBJ1-1	TGCGCCAGCAGCCAAGGTCAGGGCCTGAACACTGAAGCTTTCTTT	CASSQGQGLNTEAFF
few	TRBV24-1	TRBD1	TRBJ2-3	TGTGCCACCAGTGCTGCTCAGGGGGTCCCAGATACGCAGTATTTT	CATSAAQGVPDTQYF
NA	TRBV15	NA	TRBJ1-1	TGTGCCACCAGCTCCGATGTAGGGGCTCGTCGAGCTTTCTTT	CATSSDVGARRAFF
NA	TRBV18	TRBD1	TRBJ1-3	TGTGCCAGCTCCCCCTCCGGACAGGGGAGAAACACCATATATTTT	CASSPSGQGRNTIYF
NA	TRBV7-9	TRBD2	TRBJ2-1	TGTGCCAGCAGCCCCGCCCGTAGCGGGGCCTACAATGAGCAGTTCTTC	CASSPARSGAYNEQFF
NA	TRBV5-1	NA	TRBJ1-2	TGCGCCAGCACCCCTTCGTCGTCAGGGGCGGGCTATGGCTACACCTTC	CASTPSSSGAGYGYTF
NA	TRBV18	NA	TRBJ1-5	TGTGCCAGCTCACGCGGGACGGACAATCAGCCCCAGCATTTT	CASSRGTDNQPQHF
NA	TRBV3-1/TRBV3-2	TRBD2	TRBJ2-3	TGTGCCAGCAGTCCTAGCGGGCGATTCACAGATACGCAGTATTTT	CASSPSGRFTDTQYF
NA	TRBV3-1/TRBV3-2	TRBD1	TRBJ1-2	TGTGCCAGCAGCCAAGTTGGGACAGGGGCCGGCGCGGGTGGCTACACCTTC	CASSQVGTGAGAGGYTF
NA	TRBV19	TRBD1	TRBJ1-2	TGTGCCAGTAGCCTGCCGGGACAGGGGATATATGGCTACACCTTC	CASSLPGQGIYGYTF
NA	TRBV4-2	TRBD2	TRBJ2-3	TGTGCCAGCAGCCACTCCCTGCCGGGAGCGGGAGGAGCAGATACGCAGTATTTT	CASSHSLPGAGGADTQYF
NA	TRBV10-3	TRBD1	TRBJ2-2	TGTGCCATCAGGACAGGGGGCAACACCGGGGAGCTGTTTTTT	CAIRTGGNTGELFF
NA	TRBV7-7	NA	TRBJ1-1	TGTGCCAGCAGCTTAGAACAGGGTTCTGAAGCTTTCTTT	CASSLEQGSEAFF
few	TRBV7-9	TRBD1	TRBJ1-5	TGTGCCAGCAGCCTTGAGGGGGCCAGTCAGCCCCAGCATTTT	CASSLEGASQPQHF
NA	TRBV9	NA	TRBJ2-1	TGTGCCAGCAGCGTAGCGGACAGAGACAATGAGCAGTTCTTC	CASSVADRDNEQFF
NA	TRBV2	NA	TRBJ2-7	TGTGCCAGCAGTTTACAGGGCCCCTACGAGCAGTACTTC	CASSLQGPYEQYF
NA	TRBV20-1	TRBD2	TRBJ2-5	TGCAGTGCCAGTCGGACTAGCGGGAAGGGGGGAGAGACCCAGTACTTC	CSASRTSGKGGETQYF
NA	TRBV2	NA	TRBJ1-2	TGTGCCAGCAGTGAAGACAGCGGATATGGCTACACCTTC	CASSEDSGYGYTF
NA	TRBV25-1	NA	TRBJ1-6	TGTGCCAGCAGCCTAGGAGATTATTCACCCCTCCACTTT	CASSLGDYSPLHF
NA	TRBV30	NA	TRBJ2-3	TGTGCCTGGCAGACTAGAGATACGCAGTATTTT	CAWQTRDTQYF
NA	TRBV25-1	TRBD2	TRBJ2-1	TGTGCCAGCAGCAGACTAGCGGGAAGCTACAATGAGCAGTTCTTC	CASSRLAGSYNEQFF
NA	TRBV19	NA	TRBJ2-3	TGTGCCAGTAGTAAAACAGGGAGCACAGATACGCAGTATTTT	CASSKTGSTDTQYF
NA	TRBV30	NA	TRBJ1-5	TGTGCCTGGAATCGTCGGGGGAAGCCCCAGCATTTT	CAWNRRGKPQHF
few	TRBV5-6	TRBD2	TRBJ2-7	TGTGCCAGCAGCCAAGGACTAGCGGGATTCTACGAGCAGTACTTC	CASSQGLAGFYEQYF
NA	TRBV7-9	NA	TRBJ1-3	TGTGCCAGCAGCCAAACTCCGGGGTCGGGGGAAGGCGGAAACACCATATATTTT	CASSQTPGSGEGGNTIYF
NA	TRBV4-1	NA	TRBJ2-2	TGCGCCAGCAGCCAAGCTGGGGGGGCCACCGGGGAGCTGTTTTTT	CASSQAGGATGELFF
few	TRBV11-2	NA	TRBJ1-2	TGTGCCAGCAGCTTGGGGACAAGTTCTAACTATGGCTACACCTTC	CASSLGTSSNYGYTF
NA	TRBV3-1/TRBV3-2	NA	TRBJ1-1	TGTGCCAGCAGCCAAGGAGGACAGCCCGAAGCTTTCTTT	CASSQGGQPEAFF
once	TRBV3-1/TRBV3-2	NA	TRBJ2-6	TGTGCCAGCAGCCAGGGGGGACTCTCTGGGGCCAACGTCCTGACTTTC	CASSQGGLSGANVLTF
NA	TRBV15	TRBD2	TRBJ2-7	TGTGCCACCAGCAGACTAAATGCGGGAGCAGCCTACGAGCAGTACTTC	CATSRLNAGAAYEQYF
NA	TRBV6-5	TRBD1	TRBJ2-7	TGTGCCAGCGCAGGGGGTGGCGAGCAGTACTTC	CASAGGGEQYF
NA	TRBV19	TRBD2	TRBJ2-2	TGTGCCAGTAGTCCGGGACTAGCGGGAACCGGGGAGCTGTTTTTT	CASSPGLAGTGELFF
NA	TRBV29-1	TRBD1	TRBJ1-2	TGCAGCGTTCGACATGGGACAGGGGGGACAAGCGACTATGGCTACACCTTC	CSVRHGTGGTSDYGYTF
NA	TRBV2	NA	TRBJ1-5	TGTGCCAGCAGTGACAGGAAACTTATGAAGGTTGGCAATCAGCCCCAGCATTTT	CASSDRKLMKVGNQPQHF
once	TRBV15	TRBD2	TRBJ2-2	TGTGCCACCAGCAGGGCGGGACTAGCGGTCGTGGGGGAGCTGTTTTTT	CATSRAGLAVVGELFF
NA	TRBV5-1	TRBD1	TRBJ1-2	TGCGCCAGCAGCTCGGGACAGGGCTATGGCTACACCTTC	CASSSGQGYGYTF
NA	TRBV7-2	NA	TRBJ2-5	TGTGCCAGCAGCTTAGACGACTTCCAAGAGACCCAGTACTTC	CASSLDDFQETQYF
NA	TRBV12-3/TRBV12-4	TRBD1	TRBJ1-4	TGTGCCAGCCGGACAGGGGTTTATGAAAAACTGTTTTTT	CASRTGVYEKLFF
NA	TRBV5-6	TRBD1	TRBJ2-3	TGTGCCAGCAGCTTGGGGACAGGGAGGTCAGATACGCAGTATTTT	CASSLGTGRSDTQYF
NA	TRBV18	NA	TRBJ2-7	TGTGCCAGCTCACCGAGAATTGCTTACGAGCAGTACTTC	CASSPRIAYEQYF
NA	TRBV2	NA	TRBJ2-1	TGTGCCAGCAGGGACAGATACAATGAGCAGTTCTTC	CASRDRYNEQFF
NA	TRBV29-1	NA	TRBJ1-1	TGCAGCGGCAGCAGGGGTGGGAACACTGAAGCTTTCTTT	CSGSRGGNTEAFF
NA	TRBV5-6	TRBD1	TRBJ2-7	TGTGCCAGCAGCTTTTGGGACAGGGGCTACGAGCAGTACTTC	CASSFWDRGYEQYF
NA	TRBV5-8	TRBD1	TRBJ1-6	TGTGCCAGCAGCCACATCTGGACAGGGTTTTTGAATTCACCCCTCCACTTT	CASSHIWTGFLNSPLHF
NA	TRBV5-6	NA	TRBJ1-2	TGTGCCAGCAGCTTGGCCCGGGGTGGAAACTATGGCTACACCTTC	CASSLARGGNYGYTF
once	TRBV27	TRBD2	TRBJ2-1	TGTGCCAGCAGTTTAGGGGGACTAGCTATCGATGAGCAGTTCTTC	CASSLGGLAIDEQFF